This T cell receptor beta chain was documented in a study of blood T cell repertoires in COVID-19 (dated by TCRdb to 2018 to 2021). Notes on the research overall: Collaborator samples came from the United States, Italy and Spain and covered acute and convalescent phases of COVID-19. Nearly every sample came with metadata listing a de-identified subject ID, COVID-19 status, age in years and sex. Where available, HLA class I and class II types were taken from metadata supplied by the sample provider and were not determined by assay-based typing. The repertoires were made available in a free public database intended to serve as a resource for research on the immune response to SARS-CoV-2. The material from the prospective study consisted of cDNA or gDNA derived from T cells, B-cell-depleted T cells, or PBMCs. The dataset comprised deeply sampled blood TCRbeta repertoires from subjects exposed to, actively infected with, or recovered from COVID-19. The samples were drawn from two sources: the first 160 participants of the ongoing ImmuneRACE study, and fewer than 1,500 subjects contributed by 6 global collaborators.

From V the trimming removes 3 bases and from J it removes 6 bases, while the gene matches leave 4 bases of the junction unaccounted for. For CDR1 and CDR2, the germline V gene lists SGDLS and YYNGEE. The CDR3 has 15 amino acids, counting the end cysteine and phenylalanine. Only the CDR3 region is kept as DNA, spanning 45 bases read in frame from base 1. The immunoSEQ Assay, a bias-controlled multiplex PCR, was used to amplify TCRbeta CDR3 regions from genomic DNA. Under the source paper's analysis protocol: The number of nucleated cells in each sample was estimated from the amplification of reference gene primers within the assay. To quantify the absolute abundance of each unique TCRbeta CDR3 rearrangement, sequence reads were collapsed and filtered. Productive Simpson clonality was computed per sample as the square root of Simpson's diversity index over productive rearrangements. Entries here come from immuneACCESS through TCRdb and include only in-frame sequences with V and J called. Some clones fail to appear in such tables; in the studies checked, an unresolved V gene covers under half of the shortfall, and the cause of the remainder is unknown. That table gives V, J and clone size, and the DNA gave D and trimming. The sample table lists under 70,000 clones, about 90% of them with a count of one. The leading ten clones occupy about 7.3% of the sample.

On this clone itself: Its antigen has not been determined. No per-base quality is available; no much larger clone lies one base away.

Whole blood was collected in K2EDTA tubes by collaborating institutions according to the institutions' own protocols. For TCRbeta analysis, collaborator samples were shipped as frozen whole blood, as isolated PBMCs, or as DNA extracted from either sample type. The research as a whole found: The quantity of clinical and demographic metadata differed by source and by participant and was supplied without curation.

This sequence was found in a woman aged 55-69 years with active or convalescent COVID-19. The sequence joins TRBV9 to TRBJ1-6; 9 nucleotides in the junction match TRBD1. Sequenced input: peripheral blood. The nucleotide sequence reads TGTGCCAGCAGCGGGGGGACAGGGTTTAATTCACCCCTCCACTTT. Its protein product is CASSGGTGFNSPLHF.